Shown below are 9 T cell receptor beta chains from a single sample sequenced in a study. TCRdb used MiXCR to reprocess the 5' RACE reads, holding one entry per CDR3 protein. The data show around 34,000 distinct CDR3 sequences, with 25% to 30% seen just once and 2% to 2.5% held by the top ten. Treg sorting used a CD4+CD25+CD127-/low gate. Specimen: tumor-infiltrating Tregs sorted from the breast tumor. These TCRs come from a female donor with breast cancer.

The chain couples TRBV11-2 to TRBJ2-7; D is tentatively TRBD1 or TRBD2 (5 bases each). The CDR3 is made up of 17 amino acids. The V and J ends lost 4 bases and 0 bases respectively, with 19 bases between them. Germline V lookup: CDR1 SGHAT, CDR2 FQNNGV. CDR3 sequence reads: CASSSPGLAESSYEQYF. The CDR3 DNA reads TGTGCCAGCAGCTCACCGGGGCTGGCGGAAAGCTCCTACGAGCAGTACTTC.

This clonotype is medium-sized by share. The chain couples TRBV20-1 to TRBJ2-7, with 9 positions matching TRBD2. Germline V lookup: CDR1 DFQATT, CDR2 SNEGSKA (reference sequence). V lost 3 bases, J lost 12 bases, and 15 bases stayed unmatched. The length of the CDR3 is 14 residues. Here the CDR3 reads CSASRLADQPASYF. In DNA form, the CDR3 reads TGCAGTGCTAGTAGACTAGCGGACCAACCGGCGTCGTACTTC.

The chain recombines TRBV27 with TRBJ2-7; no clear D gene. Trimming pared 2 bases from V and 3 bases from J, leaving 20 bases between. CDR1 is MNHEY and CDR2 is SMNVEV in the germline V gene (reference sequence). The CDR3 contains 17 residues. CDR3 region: CASSLGRETAEGYEQYF. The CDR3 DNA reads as TGTGCCAGCAGTTTAGGACGTGAAACCGCGGAAGGCTACGAGCAGTACTTC.

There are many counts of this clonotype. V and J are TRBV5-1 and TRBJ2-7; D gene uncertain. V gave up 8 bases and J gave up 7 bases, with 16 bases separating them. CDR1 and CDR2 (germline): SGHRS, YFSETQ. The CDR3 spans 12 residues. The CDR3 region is CASRALGEEQYF. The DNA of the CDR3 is TGCGCCAGTCGGGCACTGGGTGAGGAGCAGTACTTC. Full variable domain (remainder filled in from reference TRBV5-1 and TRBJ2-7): KAGVTQTPRYLIKTRGQQVTLSCSPISGHRSVSWYQQTPGQGLQFLFEYFSETQRNKGNFPGRFSGRQFSNSRSEMNVSTLELGDSALYLCASRALGEEQYFGPGTRLTVT.

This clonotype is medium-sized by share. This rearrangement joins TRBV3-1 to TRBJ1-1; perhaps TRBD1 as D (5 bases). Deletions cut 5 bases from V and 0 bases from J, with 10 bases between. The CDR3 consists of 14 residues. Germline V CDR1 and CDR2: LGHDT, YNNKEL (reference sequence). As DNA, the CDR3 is TGTGCCAGCAGCACAGGACACTTGAACACTGAAGCTTTCTTT. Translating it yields CASSTGHLNTEAFF.

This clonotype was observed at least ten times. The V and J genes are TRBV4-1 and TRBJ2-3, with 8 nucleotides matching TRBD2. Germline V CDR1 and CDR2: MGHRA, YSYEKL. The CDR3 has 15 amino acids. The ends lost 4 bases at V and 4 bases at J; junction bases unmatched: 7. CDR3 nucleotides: TGCGCCAGCAGCCTTCCGGGACTAGGGGCAGATACGCAGTATTTT. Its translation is CASSLPGLGADTQYF.

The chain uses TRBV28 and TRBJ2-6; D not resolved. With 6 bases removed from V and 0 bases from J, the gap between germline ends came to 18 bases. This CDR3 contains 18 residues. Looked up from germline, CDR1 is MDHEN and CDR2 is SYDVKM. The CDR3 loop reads CASSPHGKLRSGANVLTF. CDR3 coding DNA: TGTGCCAGCAGCCCCCATGGGAAACTACGCTCTGGGGCCAACGTCCTGACTTTC.

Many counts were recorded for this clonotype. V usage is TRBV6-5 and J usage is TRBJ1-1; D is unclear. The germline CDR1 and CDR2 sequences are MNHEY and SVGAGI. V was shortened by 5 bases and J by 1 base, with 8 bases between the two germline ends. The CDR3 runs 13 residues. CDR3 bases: TGTGCCAGCAGTAGGATTCCGAACACTGAAGCTTTCTTT. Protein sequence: CASSRIPNTEAFF.

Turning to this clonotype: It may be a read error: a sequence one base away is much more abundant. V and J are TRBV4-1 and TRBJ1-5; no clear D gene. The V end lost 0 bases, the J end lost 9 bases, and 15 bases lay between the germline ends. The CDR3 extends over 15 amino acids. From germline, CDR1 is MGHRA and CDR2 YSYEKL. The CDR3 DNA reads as TGCGCCAGCAGCCAAGATCGGGCGCTGGCACGGCCCCAGCATTTT. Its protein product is CASSQDRALARPQHF.